The subject of this entry is one TCR beta chain. The antigen is undetermined. This sample is part of a study of T-cell reconstitution after alpha-beta-depleted transplantation in children. Study-level findings and limits: T-cell counts and diversity at one year post-transplant came mainly from newly produced T cells. There were reportedly several hundred expanded graft clones from which alpha-beta T cells came about two months after transplant. From surviving recipient T cells and thymic progenitors came the high day-60 TCRbeta diversity observed in some patients.

Unique molecular identifiers were used to barcode this TCRbeta library. TCRdb re-called the PCR reads with MiXCR, one entry per CDR3 protein. Counted here are roughly 350,000 distinct CDR3 sequences, roughly 17% occurring once; the ten biggest clones make up about 41%. Trimming removed 8 bases from V and 6 bases from J; junction bases left unmatched: 12. Germline-derived CDR1 and CDR2 are MGHRA and YSYEKL. The CDR3 extends over 16 amino acids. The gene calls are TRBV4-1 and TRBJ2-3; 12 bases line up with TRBD2. This TCR was recovered from a male patient aged 2 to 9 who had a stem cell transplant for acute lymphoblastic leukemia, so the T cells may come from the graft donor. The input for sequencing was PBMCs, mostly from graft donor cells, taken 360 days after TCRalphabeta/CD19-depleted stem cell transplant. CDR3 protein: CASGPHGLAGLDTQYF. The CDR3 DNA follows: TGCGCCAGCGGGCCCCATGGACTAGCGGGATTGGATACGCAGTATTTT.